The 26 T cell receptor beta chains below all came from one sample that was sequenced in a study of T-cell memory formation after mild COVID-19. TCRdb reanalysed the 5' RACE reads using MiXCR and keeps one entry per CDR3 protein. The sample records 550,000 to 700,000 distinct CDR3 sequences, 15% to 20% being singletons. The sequencing input was PBMCs or a T cell subset sorted from them (not recorded which). The receptors were sampled from an adult woman who had mild COVID-19 (a few samples of this study predate the infection). Cell type and time point are not known.

The chain recombines TRBV25-1 with TRBJ1-2; D might be TRBD1 (5 bases). With 8 bases removed from V and 3 bases from J, the gap between germline ends came to 25 bases. Germline lookup yields CDR1 MGHDK and CDR2 SYGVNS. This CDR3 is 17 amino acids long. CDR3 nucleotide sequence: TGTGCCAGCCGTGGGGGAAAGGGATCGGGGATAGACTATGGCTACACCTTC. As protein: CASRGGKGSGIDYGYTF.

On this clonotype itself: The junction does not match germline at one end; this may be a read error. The genes are TRBV7-7 and TRBJ2-5; 8 nucleotides agree with TRBD1. The germline CDR1 and CDR2 sequences are SSHAT and FNYEAQ (reference sequence). This CDR3 region has 16 residues. In nucleotides, the CDR3 is TGTGCTAGCAGCTCCGCCCCAGGGACAGGTCGAGAGACCCAGTACTTC. Translated: CASSSAPGTGRETQYF.

The chain couples TRBV12-3 or TRBV12-4 to TRBJ2-4, with D hard to call. The CDR3 totals 12 residues. The V end was cut by 6 bases, the J end by 9 bases, with 12 bases between. CDR3 sequence: CASRPSLGIQYF. CDR3 bases: TGTGCCAGCAGACCTTCCCTGGGCATTCAGTACTTC.

This clonotype was observed a handful of times. The chain is built from TRBV6-5 and TRBJ2-3, with 12 bases lining up with TRBD1. V lost 5 bases and J lost 7; bases outside the gene matches: 13. Germline-derived CDR1 and CDR2 are MNHEY and SVGAGI. CDR3 length: 17 amino acids. The CDR3 here is CASSTRGTGGTRNTQYF. DNA of the CDR3: TGTGCCAGCAGTACCCGAGGGACAGGGGGCACGAGGAATACGCAGTATTTT.

This chain joins TRBV7-9 and TRBJ2-1; no clear D gene. The CDR3 consists of 12 residues. Germline V gene lookup returns CDR1 SEHNR and CDR2 FQNEAQ (reference sequence). V gave up 4 bases and J gave up 8 bases, with 9 bases separating them. As DNA, the CDR3 is TGTGCCAGCAGCTCCCCTCCCTATGAGCAGTTCTTC. Residues: CASSSPPYEQFF.

This clonotype was observed a few times. The CDR3 DNA reads as TGTGCCAGCAGTCAGACAGGGCCTAGCGGGAGGGTGTACGAGCAGTACTTC. As protein: CASSQTGPSGRVYEQYF. The chain is built from TRBV12-3 or TRBV12-4 and TRBJ2-7; the match to TRBD2 covers 12 bases. J was trimmed by 4 bases and V by 5 bases; bases with no gene match: 12. CDR3 length: 17 residues.

This clonotype has a count of ten or more. The V and J genes are TRBV24-1 and TRBJ2-5; 10 nucleotides agree with TRBD2. Unmatched junction bases numbered 0, after V lost 10 bases and J lost 5 bases. Per the germline V gene, CDR1 is KGHDR and CDR2 is SFDVKD. The CDR3 consists of 11 residues. Written as DNA, the CDR3 is TGTGCCACTAGCGGGGGGGAGACCCAGTACTTC. It codes for CATSGGETQYF.

The chain recombines TRBV24-1 with TRBJ2-1; 14 positions agree with TRBD2. Trimming removed 4 bases from V and 7 bases from J; junction bases left unmatched: 5. The CDR3 length is 16 residues. Germline-derived CDR1 and CDR2 are KGHDR and SFDVKD. Here the CDR3 DNA reads TGTGCCACCAGTGACGGGGGACTAGCGGGAGTTAATGAGCAGTTCTTC. It codes for CATSDGGLAGVNEQFF.

CDR3 in amino acids: CATSALHSAHEQFF. CDR3 DNA: TGTGCCACCAGTGCCCTACATAGTGCTCATGAGCAGTTCTTC. The V call is TRBV24-1, the J call TRBJ2-1; D is unclear. Between the trimmed V and J ends, which lost 5 bases and 8 bases, there was a span of 15 bases. CDR1 is KGHDR, CDR2 SFDVKD, per germline. This CDR3 is 14 amino acids long.

V is TRBV24-1 and J is TRBJ1-5, with D maybe TRBD1 (6 bases). V gave up 1 base and J gave up 1 base, with 10 bases separating them. Germline V gene sequence: CDR1 KGHDR, CDR2 SFDVKD. The length of the CDR3 is 16 residues. Written as DNA, the CDR3 is TGTGCCACCAGTGATTTAGGGGGACCCAGCAATCAGCCCCAGCATTTT. It translates to CATSDLGGPSNQPQHF.

The CDR3 loop reads CASSLPGFNEQFF. CDR3 DNA: TGTGCCAGCAGTCTACCAGGATTCAATGAGCAGTTCTTC. The chain uses TRBV12-3 or TRBV12-4 and TRBJ2-1, with D unclear. The V gene lost 5 bases and the J gene lost 6 bases, with 11 bases spanning the gap. This CDR3 region has 13 residues.

The table lists this clonotype with a few counts. The chain joins TRBV29-1 to TRBJ2-3, with D maybe TRBD2 (6 bases). The V gene lost 6 bases and the J gene lost 2 bases, with 12 bases spanning the gap. CDR1 and CDR2 (germline): SQVTM, ANQGSEA. The CDR3 extends over 13 amino acids. The CDR3 nucleotides are TGCAGCGTAGCCGGGACTTACACAGATACGCAGTATTTT. Amino acids: CSVAGTYTDTQYF.

This clonotype has only a few counts. The rearrangement links TRBV11-1 to TRBJ2-6, with 9 nucleotides matching TRBD1. The CDR3 has 15 amino acids. V shed 5 bases, J shed 4 bases, and the junction held 3 bases outside the gene matches. Germline V gene data show CDR1 as SGHAT and CDR2 as FQDESV (reference sequence). The CDR3 DNA sequence: TGTGCCAGCAGCACAGGGGGCGCCGGGGCCAACGTCCTGACTTTC. Its protein is CASSTGGAGANVLTF.

As concerns this clonotype: Compared with germline, one end of the junction differs, possibly owing to a read error. The chain uses TRBV6-2 or TRBV6-3 and TRBJ1-1, with a tentative D call TRBD1 (5 bases). The germline V gene has CDR1 MNHEY and CDR2 SVGEGT. CDR3 length equals 14 residues. This CDR3 reads CAGRQRGRPTEAFF. CDR3 nucleotide sequence: TGTGCCGGCAGACAACGGGGACGGCCCACTGAAGCTTTCTTT.

The CDR3 nucleotides read TGTGCCACCAGTGAGGCTGCGGTTAGGGAGCAGTACTTC. This encodes CATSEAAVREQYF. This sequence joins TRBV24-1 and TRBJ2-7; unclear D gene. The germline V gene has CDR1 KGHDR and CDR2 SFDVKD. The CDR3 has 13 residues. The V end lost 4 bases, the J end lost 7 bases, and 13 bases lay between the germline ends.

V is TRBV15 and J is TRBJ2-2; a possible D gene is TRBD1 (6 bases). The CDR3 is 15 residues long. The germline CDR1 and CDR2 sequences are LNHNV and YYDKDF (reference sequence). Deletions cut 3 bases from V and 3 bases from J, with 11 bases between. Written as DNA, the CDR3 is TGTGCCACCAGCAGGGTAGCAGGGGACACCGGGGAGCTGTTTTTT. Protein sequence: CATSRVAGDTGELFF.

This clonotype was detected only a few times. This chain links TRBV29-1 with TRBJ2-1; possible D gene TRBD2, 5 bases. Germline loops: CDR1 SQVTM, CDR2 ANQGSEA. The CDR3 is made up of 15 amino acids. V dropped 6 bases and J dropped 4 bases, with 19 bases sitting between them. The CDR3 region has the DNA TGCAGCGTGACCCTTGGTACTAGGAAATACAATGAGCAGTTCTTC. Translated: CSVTLGTRKYNEQFF.

This clonotype appeared a few times. The CDR3 DNA follows: TGCAGCGGCCGGGGCCTGAACACTGAAGCTTTCTTT. Its translation is CSGRGLNTEAFF. The rearrangement uses TRBV29-1 and TRBJ1-1, with D possibly being TRBD1 (5 bases). V lost 7 bases and J 0 bases, leaving 9 bases between the germline ends. Per the germline V gene, CDR1 is SQVTM and CDR2 is ANQGSEA. The CDR3 consists of 12 residues.

The chain is built from TRBV7-9 and TRBJ1-5, with TRBD1 identical over 9 bases. This CDR3 spans 16 amino acids. Unmatched junction bases numbered 7, after V lost 4 bases and J lost 3 bases. Germline CDR1 reads SEHNR; CDR2 reads FQNEAQ (reference sequence). CDR3 DNA: TGTGCCAGCAGCTCGGGACAGGGACTCCACAATCAGCCCCAGCATTTT. Protein: CASSSGQGLHNQPQHF.

In DNA form, the CDR3 reads TGTGCCAGCAGCTTAGGATCTACAGGGAGATTAGTTGAGGAAAAACTGTTTTTT. Its protein is CASSLGSTGRLVEEKLFF. The chain links TRBV7-9 to TRBJ1-4; D is possibly TRBD1 (6 bases). CDR3 length: 18 residues. The germline CDR1 and CDR2 sequences are SEHNR and FQNEAQ (reference sequence). Trimming cost V 1 base and J 8 bases, with 23 bases left between them.

This clonotype was detected only a few times. The chain has TRBV10-3 and TRBJ2-7, with TRBD2 matching over 7 bases. The junction had 5 bases not matched to a gene; V was cut back by 3 bases and J by 0 bases. The CDR3 sequence is 15 residues long. Germline lookup yields CDR1 ENHRY and CDR2 SYGVKD. DNA of the CDR3: TGTGCCATCAGTGACTCAGGCGGGAGCTCCTACGAGCAGTACTTC. Residues: CAISDSGGSSYEQYF.

For this clonotype: The junction departs from the called germline gene at one end, perhaps through a read error. The chain employs TRBV7-2 and TRBJ2-1, with 14 bases matching TRBD2. CDR1 is SGHTA, CDR2 FQGNSA, per germline. The CDR3 has 13 residues. This CDR3 is CAISRGLAGGKFF. CDR3 nucleotide sequence: TGTGCCATCAGCCGTGGACTAGCGGGGGGAAAGTTCTTC.

The chain couples TRBV4-1 to TRBJ2-5; the D gene is possibly TRBD2 (5 bases). Deletions cut 1 base from V and 2 bases from J, with 14 bases between. The CDR3 runs 16 residues. Germline CDR1 is MGHRA and CDR2 is YSYEKL. In DNA, the CDR3 is TGCGCCAGCAGCCAAGGCCCCTCGCCGGGGCAAGAGACCCAGTACTTC. Protein: CASSQGPSPGQETQYF.

This clonotype was seen a few times. The chain uses TRBV2 and TRBJ1-1; TRBD1 is a possible D gene (5 bases). CDR1 and CDR2 (germline): SNHLY, FYNNEI. The CDR3 loop spans 17 amino acids. V was clipped by 1 base and J by 4 bases, with 19 bases between them. The DNA for the CDR3 is TGTGCCAGCAGTGAAGTCGGGAGGGGATCGGGGAGCACTGAAGCTTTCTTT. This encodes CASSEVGRGSGSTEAFF.

CDR3 bases: TGTGCCACCAGAGGACAGGATCCCACTGAAGCTTTCTTT. Amino acid sequence: CATRGQDPTEAFF. The chain links TRBV24-1 to TRBJ1-1; the match to TRBD1 covers 7 bases. This CDR3 comprises 13 residues. The germline gives CDR1 KGHDR, CDR2 SFDVKD. J was trimmed by 4 bases and V by 7 bases; bases with no gene match: 5.

The rearrangement links TRBV14 to TRBJ2-1; 12 bases are a match to TRBD2. V dropped 1 base and J dropped 5; count of bases not matched to a gene: 6. Germline loops: CDR1 SGHDN, CDR2 FVKESK. The CDR3 contains 17 residues. CDR3 in amino acids: CASSQGVRLAGDNEQFF. CDR3 DNA sequence: TGTGCCAGCAGCCAAGGGGTCAGACTAGCGGGGGACAATGAGCAGTTCTTC.